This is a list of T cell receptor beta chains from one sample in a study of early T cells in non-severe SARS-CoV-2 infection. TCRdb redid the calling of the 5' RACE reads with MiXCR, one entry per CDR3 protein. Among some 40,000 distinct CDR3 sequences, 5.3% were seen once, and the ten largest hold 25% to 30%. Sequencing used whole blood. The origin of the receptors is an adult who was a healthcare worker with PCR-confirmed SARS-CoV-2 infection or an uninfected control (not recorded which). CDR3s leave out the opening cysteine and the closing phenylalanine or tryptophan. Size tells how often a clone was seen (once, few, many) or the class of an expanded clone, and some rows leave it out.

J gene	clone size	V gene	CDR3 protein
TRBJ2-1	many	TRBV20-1	SAKTSRTGNEQF
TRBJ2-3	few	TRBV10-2	ASSVTRLGGSTDTQY
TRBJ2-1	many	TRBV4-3	ASSQELNLGNEQF
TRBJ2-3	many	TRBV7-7	ASSLARTDTQY
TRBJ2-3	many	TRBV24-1	ATEGTGKDTQY
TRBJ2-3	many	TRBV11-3	ASSLVGSTDTQY
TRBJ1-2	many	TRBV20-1	SAMPSRGQGRVNYGYT
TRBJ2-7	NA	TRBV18	ASSPGQNYEQY
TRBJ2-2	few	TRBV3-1	ASTDTGELF
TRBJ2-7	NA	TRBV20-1	SAKGLGIYEQY
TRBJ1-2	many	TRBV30	AWSGQGAGYT
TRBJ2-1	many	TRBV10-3	AISDGGSGRSYNEQF
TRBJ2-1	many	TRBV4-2	ASSQGKGRYNEQF
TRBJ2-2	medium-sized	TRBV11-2	ASSLVQGAGELF
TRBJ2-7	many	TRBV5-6	ASSLEGGGYEQY
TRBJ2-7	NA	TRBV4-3	ASSPQAPGSYEQY
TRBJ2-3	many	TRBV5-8	ASSLGEGLGTDTQY
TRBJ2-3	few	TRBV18	ASSPRLAGGTDTQY
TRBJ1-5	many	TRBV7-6	ASSWDQPQH
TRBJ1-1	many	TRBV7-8	ASSLRTGGMNTEAF
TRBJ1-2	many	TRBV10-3	AISETQTGGGYT
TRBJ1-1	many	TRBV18	ASSPNTGGFGNTEAF
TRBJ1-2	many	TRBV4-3	ASSQDVLTGTGYGGYT
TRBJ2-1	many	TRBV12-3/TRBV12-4	ASSSTGRNEQF
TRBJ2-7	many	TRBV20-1	SARDSMAAPPRQQY
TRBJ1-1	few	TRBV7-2	ASSRRLKGNTEAF
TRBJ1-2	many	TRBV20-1	SAPGQGNYGYT
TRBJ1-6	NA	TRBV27	ASSFWQDNSPLH
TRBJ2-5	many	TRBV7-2	ASSLGLAGDQETQY
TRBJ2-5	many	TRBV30	AWSGSKTQY
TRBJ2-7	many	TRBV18	ASSPLTRAASYEQY
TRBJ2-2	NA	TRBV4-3	ASSQGPAFGELF
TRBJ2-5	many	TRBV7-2	ASSLSTGSKETQY
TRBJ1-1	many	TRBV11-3	ASSLDLGSTEAF
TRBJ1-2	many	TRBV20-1	SATTGGNYGYT
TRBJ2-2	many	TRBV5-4	ASRGTGKNTGELF
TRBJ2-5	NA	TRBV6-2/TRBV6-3	ATIRGAGETQY
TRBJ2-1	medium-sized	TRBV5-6	ASSLSGPLSSYNEQF
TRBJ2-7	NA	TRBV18	ASSQRDGGEQY
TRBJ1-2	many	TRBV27	ASSSGAGTMDGYT
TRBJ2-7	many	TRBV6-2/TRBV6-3	ASRLSRFYEQY
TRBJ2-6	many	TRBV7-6	ASSLVSLGSVLT
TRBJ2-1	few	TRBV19	ASSIGPPLWDEQF
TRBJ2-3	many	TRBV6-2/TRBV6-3	ASSLQGRHTDTQY
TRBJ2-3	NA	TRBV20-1	SATDPAGTDTQY
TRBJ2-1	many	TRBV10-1	ASSPRDNEQF
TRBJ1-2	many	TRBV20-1	SARPLNGVTGYT
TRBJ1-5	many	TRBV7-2	ASSVTGGLQPQH
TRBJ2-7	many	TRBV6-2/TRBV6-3	ASSYRGQGSSYEQY
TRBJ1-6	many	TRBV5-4	ASSRDWTSNSPLH
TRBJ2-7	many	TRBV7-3	ASGTTFEQY
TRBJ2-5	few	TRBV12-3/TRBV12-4	ASSLEVTGGETQY
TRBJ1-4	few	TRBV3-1	ASSQDTGNEKLF
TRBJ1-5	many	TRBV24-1	ATSDPNQPQH